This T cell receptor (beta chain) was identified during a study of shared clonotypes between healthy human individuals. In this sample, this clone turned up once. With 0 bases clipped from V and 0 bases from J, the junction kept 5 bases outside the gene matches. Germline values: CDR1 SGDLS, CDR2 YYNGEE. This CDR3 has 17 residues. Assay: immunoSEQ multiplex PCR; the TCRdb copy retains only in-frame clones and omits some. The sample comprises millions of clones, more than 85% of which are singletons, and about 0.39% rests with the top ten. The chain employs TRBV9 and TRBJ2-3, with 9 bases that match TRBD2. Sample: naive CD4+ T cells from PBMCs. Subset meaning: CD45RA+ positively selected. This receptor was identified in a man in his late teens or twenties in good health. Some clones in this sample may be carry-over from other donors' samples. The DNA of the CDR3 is TGTGCCAGCAGCGTAGGGGGGCTAGCGGGAAGCACAGATACGCAGTATTTT. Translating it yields CASSVGGLAGSTDTQYF.